The present T cell receptor beta chain was sequenced within a study of T cell responses to AZD1222 COVID-19 vaccine (dated by TCRdb to the early 2020s). Some background on the complete study: A total of under 250 trial participants underwent TCR sequencing, of whom 200 to 220 had received two doses of AZD1222 and approximately 25 had received two doses of the MenACWY control vaccine. Trial participants were enrolled by age into subgroups of 18-55, 56-69 and 70-plus years, and around 150, 28 and 57 TCR-sequenced participants, respectively, were included in these subgroups.

Per the publication, the time point label means: about 28 days (+/-7) after the second vaccine dose. Reading the label with the study, this specimen's treatment or condition is: meningococcal conjugate vaccine given as trial control. Vaccinee samples were obtained from the UK trials COV001 and COV002, which included a single-blind randomized controlled phase 2/3 trial of AZD1222 (ChAdOx1 nCoV-19) in healthy adults. For TCRbeta chain sequencing, PBMC samples were collected from trial participants at day 0 and at day 28 after the second dose. The CDR3 regions of human TCRbeta chains were analyzed by immunosequencing. The original pipeline was this. Repertoire TCRs were checked for matches against a reference library of SARS-CoV-2-specific TCRs that had been generated using the MIRA antigen-specificity platform. Breadth meant the fraction of unique TCRs that were SARS-CoV-2-associated, whereas depth meant the fraction of total T cells that were SARS-CoV-2-associated. Using the MIRA data, each spike-specific TCR was assigned both to the spike region to which the TCR was reactive and to a CD4 or CD8 class. Log10-transformed breadth and depth values were compared by one-way ANOVA with Sidak's multiple comparisons tests. Held by TCRdb, this immuneACCESS table contains in-frame sequences only and omits some clones. Under half of the omission traces to an unresolved V gene where checked; the cause of the rest is unknown. V, J and clone size reflect that table, while D and trimming were determined from the DNA. This sample lists 150,000 to 200,000 clones; around nine tenths were detected once. The ten largest clones add up to 3.6% of the sample.

Study-level results and caveats: Because no day 14 peak-response samples were available, repertoires were characterized only after the peak T cell response. In the small 56-69-year group, the increase in depth fell short of significance, most likely because of low power. The vaccine-associated CD4 TCRs covered the entire spike protein, and the dominant responses fell in regions 160-218 and 743-854. Spike-specific TCR breadth and depth rose significantly after two AZD1222 doses compared with day 0 and with MenACWY recipients. Reportedly, almost half of the unique spike-specific TCRs recognized epitopes lying outside the regions that are mutated in the B.1.351 and B.1.1.7 variants. Participants were mostly white British and included more females than males, and it was suggested by the authors that clonal diversity may have been underestimated. Conclusions about previously exposed vaccinees are limited, since just six or seven AZD1222 recipients were seropositive for SARS-CoV-2 at baseline.

A word on this clone: Its antigen has not been determined. It has no much larger one-base neighbor in the sample; base qualities were not kept.

The junction shows trimming of 0 bases on V and 8 bases on J, plus 14 bases between the germline ends. The CDR3 runs 14 residues from the cysteine to the phenylalanine. The sequence is cut down to CDR3 DNA, 42 bases in frame from base 1. According to the germline V gene (reference sequence), CDR1 reads GTSNPN and CDR2 reads SVGIG. The sample here was peripheral blood, taken 28 days after the second dose of the MenACWY control vaccine. This receptor was identified in an adult who received the MenACWY meningococcal vaccine as a control. The receptor chain draws on TRBV30 and TRBJ1-3; D gene: possibly TRBD1, on 6 matching bases. The CDR3 region: CAWSVPRGLDTIYF. The DNA sequence reads TGTGCCTGGAGTGTACCCAGGGGCCTCGACACCATATATTTT. With all but the CDR3 taken from the reference TRBV30 and TRBJ1-3 genes, the full variable domain is: SQTIHQWPATLVQPVGSPLSLECTVEGTSNPNLYWYRQAAGRGLQLLFYSVGIGQISSEVPQNLSASRPQDRQFILSSKKLLLSDSGFYLCAWSVPRGLDTIYFGEGSWLTVV.